This T cell receptor beta chain comes out of a study of glioma-infiltrating T cells. This clonotype has ten or more counts. The CDR3 extends over 14 amino acids. V was cut by 2 bases and J by 6 bases, with 14 bases left in between. Germline V gene sequence: CDR1 MNHNS, CDR2 SASEGT. TCR alpha and beta CDR3 regions were amplified from RNA using iRepertoire nested multiplex PCR. In TCRdb, the multiplex PCR reads were re-called with MiXCR into one record per CDR3 protein. The sample includes 300,000 to 450,000 distinct CDR3 sequences, approximately 42% of them seen just once. Input material: glioma tissue, nonneoplastic brain tissue, or PBMCs (not recorded which). The TCR comes from a human donor with low-grade glioma or glioblastoma, undergoing nonglioma brain surgery, or in good health (not recorded which). V usage is TRBV6-1 and J usage is TRBJ2-7, with D tentatively TRBD2 (6 bases). CDR3 in amino acids: CASSESGGRLEQYF. The CDR3 nucleotides read TGTGCCAGCAGTGAATCCGGGGGTAGACTCGAGCAGTACTTC.